These 24 T cell receptor beta chains originate from one sample sequenced in a study of T cell responses to AZD1222 COVID-19 vaccine. Profiled with immunoSEQ multiplex PCR; TCRdb holds only in-frame clones, not every one. The data contain around 150,000 clones, over 75% of them seen just once; the ten biggest clones take up 4% to 5.5%. Specimen: peripheral blood, collected 28 days after the second AZD1222 dose. These receptors were obtained from an adult who received the AZD1222 COVID-19 vaccine.

The rearrangement uses TRBV29-1 and TRBJ1-5; 8 nucleotides agree with TRBD1. V was clipped by 4 bases and J by 3 bases; unmatched bases: 17. Looked up from germline, CDR1 is SQVTM and CDR2 is ANQGSEA. The CDR3 extends over 18 amino acids. The CDR3 spells CSVGHSGQAGGFNQPQHF. CDR3 nucleotide sequence: TGCAGCGTTGGGCACTCGGGACAGGCAGGGGGTTTCAATCAGCCCCAGCATTTT.

V is TRBV4-1 and J is TRBJ2-1, with 16 nucleotides matching TRBD2. V was pared by 3 bases and J by 2 bases, with 7 bases of the junction left unmatched. This CDR3 contains 19 residues. Germline CDR1 MGHRA, CDR2 YSYEKL. The CDR3 nucleotides are TGCGCCAGCAGCCAGTCCGGGACTAGCGGGGGGGCCGCCTACAATGAGCAGTTCTTC. It specifies CASSQSGTSGGAAYNEQFF.

The rearrangement links TRBV6-5 to TRBJ1-1; D call uncertain. Trimming removed 7 bases from V and 5 bases from J, with 14 bases in between. Per the germline V gene, CDR1 is MNHEY and CDR2 is SVGAGI. The CDR3 covers 13 residues. CDR3 DNA: TGTGCCAGCACCCCTCCCCGCGGTACTGAAGCTTTCTTT. Translated, it gives CASTPPRGTEAFF.

V usage is TRBV5-5 and J usage is TRBJ1-3; 9 nucleotides line up with TRBD1. Germline V gene data show CDR1 as SGHKS and CDR2 as YYEKEE (reference sequence). The CDR3 has 15 residues. Trimming at V came to 2 bases and at J to 4 bases, leaving 4 bases not matched to a gene. The CDR3 sequence: CASSLNRGLGNTIYF. The CDR3 nucleotides are TGTGCCAGCAGCTTAAACAGGGGGCTAGGAAACACCATATATTTT.

CDR3: CASKTSGAPYNEQFF. Written as DNA, the CDR3 is TGTGCCAGCAAGACTAGCGGGGCTCCCTACAATGAGCAGTTCTTC. This chain uses TRBV7-2 with TRBJ2-1, with 11 bases lining up with TRBD2. This CDR3 spans 15 amino acids. The V gene's germline CDR1 is SGHTA and CDR2 FQGNSA. V dropped 7 bases and J dropped 2; count of bases not matched to a gene: 4.

The chain employs TRBV6-5 and TRBJ1-2; no clear D gene. The germline CDR1 and CDR2 sequences are MNHEY and SVGAGI. Between the trimmed V and J ends, which lost 2 bases and 4 bases, there was a span of 11 bases. This CDR3 region has 14 residues. CDR3 nucleotides: TGTGCCAGCAGTTACGATTTGAATTCCTATGGCTACACCTTC. Protein: CASSYDLNSYGYTF.

The sample holds one count of this clone. V and J are TRBV12-3 or TRBV12-4 and TRBJ1-1, with unresolved D. The ends were cut back, 7 bases at V and 2 bases at J, with 5 bases in the middle. The CDR3 has 11 residues. CDR3: CASIPNTEAFF. CDR3 coding DNA: TGTGCCAGCATTCCCAACACTGAAGCTTTCTTT.

This chain uses TRBV10-3 with TRBJ2-1, with TRBD1 identical over 8 bases. The CDR3 is made up of 13 amino acids. Germline V lookup: CDR1 ENHRY, CDR2 SYGVKD. With V trimmed by 9 bases and J by 6 bases, 7 bases remained unmatched. CDR3 in amino acids: CAIGATGGNEQFF. CDR3 bases: TGTGCCATTGGTGCCACAGGGGGCAATGAGCAGTTCTTC.

The J gene is TRBJ1-3, the V gene TRBV14; D call uncertain. Germline V gene sequence: CDR1 SGHDN, CDR2 FVKESK. The CDR3 is 14 residues long. The V end lost 1 base, the J end lost 0 bases, and 4 bases lay between the germline ends. The DNA of the CDR3 is TGTGCCAGCAGCCAAGCCTTCTCTGGAAACACCATATATTTT. Protein: CASSQAFSGNTIYF.

Points on this clone: This same CDR3 is encoded by further DNA sequences in the sample. The rearrangement joins TRBV11-2 to TRBJ1-3; D not resolved. With 1 base removed from V and 4 bases from J, the gap between germline ends came to 8 bases. Germline V lookup: CDR1 SGHAT, CDR2 FQNNGV. The CDR3 has 14 residues. The CDR3 protein is CASSLGVAGNTIYF. DNA for the CDR3: TGTGCCAGCAGCTTAGGGGTTGCCGGAAACACCATATATTTT.

The chain is built from TRBV29-1 and TRBJ2-7; D might be TRBD2 (6 bases). Trimming left V 5 bases short and J 0 bases short, with 14 bases between. CDR1 SQVTM and CDR2 ANQGSEA come from the germline V gene. The CDR3 spans 14 residues. The CDR3 reads CSVSWDFNSYEQYF. The CDR3 nucleotides read TGCAGCGTTTCGTGGGACTTTAACTCCTACGAGCAGTACTTC.

The rearrangement joins TRBV15 to TRBJ1-1; 8 nucleotides line up with TRBD1. Germline assignment: CDR1 LNHNV and CDR2 YYDKDF (reference sequence). The ends lost 0 bases at V and 0 bases at J; junction bases unmatched: 9. The CDR3 totals 18 residues. CDR3 loop: CATSRDMVQGALNTEAFF. The CDR3 DNA reads as TGTGCCACCAGCAGAGATATGGTGCAGGGGGCCCTGAACACTGAAGCTTTCTTT.

This chain connects TRBV29-1 to TRBJ1-4; no definite D call. Deletions cut 5 bases from V and 5 bases from J, with 12 bases between. This CDR3 region has 13 residues. The V gene's germline CDR1 is SQVTM and CDR2 ANQGSEA. The CDR3 DNA follows: TGCAGCGTTATGATCGGCAGAAATGAAAAACTGTTTTTT. As protein: CSVMIGRNEKLFF.

The V and J genes are TRBV5-1 and TRBJ1-1; D is possibly TRBD1 (5 bases). This CDR3 is built from 15 residues. Trimming pared 3 bases from V and 1 base from J, leaving 13 bases between. CDR1 is SGHRS, CDR2 YFSETQ, per germline. CDR3 nucleotide sequence: TGCGCCAGCAGCTCGCTACCAGGGTGGAACACTGAAGCTTTCTTT. It encodes CASSSLPGWNTEAFF.

Here the CDR3 DNA reads TGTGCCAGCAGCGTAGGACCAGGGGGAAGCTCCTACGAGCAGTACTTC. It specifies CASSVGPGGSSYEQYF. V and J are TRBV9 and TRBJ2-7, with 7 nucleotides matching TRBD1. Germline V gives CDR1 SGDLS, CDR2 YYNGEE. V lost 0 bases to trimming and J lost 0 bases; unmatched junction nucleotides: 6. CDR3 length equals 16 residues.

This clone has just one count. CDR3 protein: CASSVGPGQGIHEQYF. The CDR3 DNA follows: TGTGCCAGCAGTGTGGGTCCGGGACAGGGTATCCACGAGCAGTACTTC. V is TRBV2 and J is TRBJ2-7, with 9 bases that match TRBD1. The V and J ends lost 4 bases and 5 bases, in that order; junction bases with no gene match: 12. Germline V gene sequence: CDR1 SNHLY, CDR2 FYNNEI. The CDR3 has 16 residues.

This clone was detected a few times. The V call is TRBV20-1, the J call TRBJ2-3; D remains ambiguous. Germline loops: CDR1 DFQATT, CDR2 SNEGSKA (reference sequence). V was pared by 4 bases and J by 4 bases, with 6 bases between. The CDR3 consists of 11 residues. CDR3 in DNA: TGCAGTGCTAAGCGCCCAGATACGCAGTATTTT. It is translated as CSAKRPDTQYF.

V gene TRBV4-3 combines with J gene TRBJ1-3, with D unresolved. The CDR3 has 16 amino acids. Trimming took 0 bases from V and 1 from J, leaving 10 bases between them. CDR1 is LGHNA and CDR2 is YSLEER in the germline V gene. This CDR3 is CASSQELTVSGNTIYF. The CDR3 DNA reads as TGCGCCAGCAGCCAAGAGCTTACGGTATCTGGAAACACCATATATTTT.

This sequence joins TRBV2 and TRBJ1-5; D call uncertain. CDR1 and CDR2 from the germline V gene are SNHLY and FYNNEI. Deletions cut 6 bases from V and 5 bases from J, with 17 bases between. CDR3 length equals 15 residues. In DNA form, the CDR3 reads TGTGCCAGCAGGTCCGGCCGGGCGAGGGATCAGCCCCAGCATTTT. It is translated as CASRSGRARDQPQHF.

This sequence joins TRBV20-1 and TRBJ2-7; D remains ambiguous. CDR1 is DFQATT, CDR2 SNEGSKA, per germline (reference sequence). V was shortened by 6 bases and J by 3 bases, with 9 bases between the two germline ends. The CDR3 spans 11 residues. The CDR3 here is CSAHRIYEQYF. The CDR3 DNA reads as TGCAGTGCCCATAGGATCTACGAGCAGTACTTC.

V usage is TRBV7-6 and J usage is TRBJ2-2; D perhaps matches TRBD2 (6 bases). Germline loops: CDR1 SGHVS, CDR2 FNYEAQ. V lost 3 bases and J lost 1, with 18 bases in between. The CDR3 totals 18 residues. CDR3 sequence reads: CASSFRSGLGGNTGELFF. DNA of the CDR3: TGTGCCAGCAGCTTTCGATCGGGACTGGGGGGGAACACCGGGGAGCTGTTTTTT.

The V call is TRBV7-9, the J call TRBJ2-7; possible D gene TRBD2, 5 bases. This CDR3 region has 17 residues. Trimming stripped 1 base from V and 3 bases from J, with 19 bases between. Per the germline V gene, CDR1 is SEHNR and CDR2 is FQNEAQ (reference sequence). Here the CDR3 DNA reads TGTGCCAGCAGCTTAGACCCACAGCGGCCCCGGGACTACGAGCAGTACTTC. Its protein product is CASSLDPQRPRDYEQYF.

The table lists this clone with many counts. The CDR3 nucleotides read TGTGCCAGCAGTGAAGGGGCAGGGAGCTATGGCTACACCTTC. Translated, it gives CASSEGAGSYGYTF. The V gene is TRBV6-1, the J gene TRBJ1-2; TRBD1 is a possible D gene (5 bases). This CDR3 contains 14 residues. Trimming shortened V by 1 base and J by 4 bases, and 10 bases separated the two germline ends. Looked up from germline, CDR1 is MNHNS and CDR2 is SASEGT.

The chain uses TRBV5-4 and TRBJ2-1, with TRBD1 matching over 9 bases. V trimming: 4 bases; J trimming: 3 bases; junction bases outside the gene matches: 5. CDR1 is SGHNT, CDR2 YYREEE, per germline (reference sequence). There are 15 residues in the CDR3. Written as DNA, the CDR3 is TGTGCCAGCAGCCGGGGACAGGGCCTCTACAATGAGCAGTTCTTC. Encoded protein: CASSRGQGLYNEQFF.